A single sample gave rise to the 21 T cell receptor beta chains below, sequenced in a study of T cell responses to AZD1222 COVID-19 vaccine (dated by TCRdb to the early 2020s). What this sample's time point label stands for: baseline before first vaccination. The label giving this sample's treatment or condition can be read as: meningococcal conjugate vaccine given as trial control. The library was built by means of the immunoSEQ multiplex PCR assay. TCRdb obtained this table from immuneACCESS and retained in-frame rearrangements with V and J assigned. These tables miss some clones; where compared with another copy, unresolved V genes account for less than half of the shortfall, and the remainder is unexplained. The sample includes approximately 150,000 clones, with more than 85% observed a single time. The ten biggest clones cover over 0.9% of the sample. Sample: peripheral blood, taken on day 0 of MenACWY control vaccination. The receptors here all came from an adult in good health.

The V gene is TRBV5-1, the J gene TRBJ2-7; possible D gene TRBD2, 5 bases. V was shortened by 4 bases and J by 0 bases, with 20 bases between the two germline ends. Germline CDR1 and CDR2: SGHRS and YFSETQ. The CDR3 loop spans 17 amino acids. CDR3 DNA sequence: TGCGCCAGCAGCCCGGGCGGGTCGGCACTGAGCTCCTACGAGCAGTACTTC. It is translated as CASSPGGSALSSYEQYF.

This clone was found a few times. The V call is TRBV9, the J call TRBJ2-7; 10 nucleotides agree with TRBD2. The CDR3 is made up of 16 amino acids. Germline V gives CDR1 SGDLS, CDR2 YYNGEE. After removal of 0 bases from V and 5 bases from J, the junction contained 8 bases not matched to a gene. DNA for the CDR3: TGTGCCAGCAGCGTAGCACCTAGCGGGAGCATCCACGAGCAGTACTTC. Its translation is CASSVAPSGSIHEQYF.

CDR3 residues: CASSEAGFGYTF. CDR3 bases: TGTGCCAGCAGTGAGGCAGGGTTCGGCTACACCTTC. The rearrangement uses TRBV6-1 and TRBJ1-2; D perhaps matches TRBD1 (5 bases). Per the germline V gene, CDR1 is MNHNS and CDR2 is SASEGT. Trimming took off 3 bases at V and 8 bases at J, with 10 bases between the two ends. The CDR3 sequence is 12 residues long.

CDR3 region: CASSFFRGHGYTF. The CDR3 DNA sequence: TGTGCCAGCAGTTTTTTCAGAGGACATGGCTACACCTTC. This sequence joins TRBV28 and TRBJ1-2; D is undetermined. This CDR3 is built from 13 residues. Trimming removed 3 bases at V and 6 bases at J, with 11 bases between. Germline V lookup: CDR1 MDHEN, CDR2 SYDVKM.

The rearrangement joins TRBV12-5 to TRBJ1-5; no reliable D call. The V end lost 3 bases, the J end lost 4 bases, and 7 bases lay between the germline ends. Germline assignment: CDR1 LGHNT and CDR2 FRNRAP. The CDR3 loop spans 13 amino acids. CDR3 region: CASGFLGNQPQHF. CDR3 nucleotide sequence: TGTGCTAGTGGTTTTCTAGGTAATCAGCCCCAGCATTTT.

The gene calls are TRBV5-4 and TRBJ2-1; the match to TRBD2 covers 8 bases. Looked up from germline, CDR1 is SGHNT and CDR2 is YYREEE (reference sequence). V gave up 6 bases and J gave up 7 bases; unmatched junction bases: 15. CDR3 length: 16 amino acids. CDR3 sequence reads: CASKWAGGYRGNEQFF. As DNA, the CDR3 is TGTGCCAGCAAATGGGCGGGGGGATACAGAGGGAATGAGCAGTTCTTC.

This chain uses TRBV5-1 with TRBJ2-2; 10 bases agree with TRBD1. CDR3 size: 17 residues. The V segment lost 3 bases and the J segment 3 bases; nucleotides outside the gene matches: 8. The germline CDR1 and CDR2 sequences are SGHRS and YFSETQ. CDR3: CASSSSSGTGDTGELFF. CDR3 in DNA: TGCGCCAGCAGCTCGTCATCGGGGACAGGGGACACCGGGGAGCTGTTTTTT. The full variable domain, completed using reference TRBV5-1 and TRBJ2-2, is KAGVTQTPRYLIKTRGQQVTLSCSPISGHRSVSWYQQTPGQGLQFLFEYFSETQRNKGNFPGRFSGRQFSNSRSEMNVSTLELGDSALYLCASSSSSGTGDTGELFFGEGSRLTVL.

V and J are TRBV7-2 and TRBJ1-5; D is uncertain. The CDR3 covers 13 residues. V was shortened by 5 bases and J by 0 bases, with 5 bases between the two germline ends. Germline lookup yields CDR1 SGHTA and CDR2 FQGNSA. Written as DNA, the CDR3 is TGTGCCAGCAGCCTCAATAGCAATCAGCCCCAGCATTTT. Residues: CASSLNSNQPQHF.

The chain has TRBV6-6 and TRBJ2-3; 7 bases agree with TRBD1. Trimming removed 6 bases from V and 2 bases from J; junction bases left unmatched: 8. Per germline, CDR1 MNHNY and CDR2 SVGAGI (reference sequence). The CDR3 is made up of 15 amino acids. The CDR3 sequence is CASRLRQGITDTQYF. The CDR3 DNA is TGTGCCAGCAGACTACGACAGGGAATCACAGATACGCAGTATTTT.

The chain carries TRBV5-6 and TRBJ1-6; no definite D call. This CDR3 has 15 residues. The V end was cut by 7 bases, the J end by 9 bases, with 20 bases between. The germline CDR1 and CDR2 sequences are SGHDT and YYEEEE. The CDR3 reads CASCYGECRGSPLHF. The CDR3 DNA follows: TGTGCCAGCTGTTACGGGGAATGCCGAGGTTCACCCCTCCACTTT. Complete variable domain (other parts from reference TRBV5-6 and TRBJ1-6): DAGVTQSPTHLIKTRGQQVTLRCSPKSGHDTVSWYQQALGQGPQFIFQYYEEEERQRGNFPDRFSGHQFPNYSSELNVNALLLGDSALYLCASCYGECRGSPLHFGNGTRLTVT.

The chain is built from TRBV4-2 and TRBJ2-3; tentatively, D is TRBD2 (6 bases). Germline V gene data show CDR1 as LGHNA and CDR2 as YNFKEQ. The CDR3 is made up of 18 amino acids. The ends were cut back, 7 bases at V and 2 bases at J, with 25 bases in the middle. CDR3: CASTPTVTRVEITDTQYF. In DNA, the CDR3 is TGTGCCAGCACTCCGACGGTGACTAGAGTGGAGATCACAGATACGCAGTATTTT.

The chain is built from TRBV5-1 and TRBJ1-1, with 7 bases lining up with TRBD1. The junction had 15 bases not matched to a gene; V was cut back by 4 bases and J by 0 bases. This CDR3 has 18 residues. Germline lookup yields CDR1 SGHRS and CDR2 YFSETQ. The CDR3 DNA reads as TGCGCCAGCAGCCCCTCCCCTGGGACAGATTCCATGAACACTGAAGCTTTCTTT. Its protein is CASSPSPGTDSMNTEAFF.

This chain joins TRBV7-3 and TRBJ1-6, with D possibly being TRBD1 (5 bases). The CDR3 length is 15 residues. CDR1 and CDR2 (germline): SGHTA, FQGTGA. Trimming removed 3 bases at V and 6 bases at J, with 12 bases between. The CDR3 is CASSFTGTVNSPLHF. CDR3 DNA sequence: TGTGCCAGCAGCTTCACCGGGACTGTTAATTCACCCCTCCACTTT.

This chain links TRBV5-6 with TRBJ2-7, with 8 bases aligning to TRBD2. CDR3 size: 14 residues. Germline trimming cut 2 bases from V and 4 bases from J; bases unmatched to any gene: 5. Germline values: CDR1 SGHDT, CDR2 YYEEEE. CDR3 nucleotide sequence: TGTGCCAGCAGCTTCGGGACTAGAAGTTACGAGCAGTACTTC. This sequence encodes CASSFGTRSYEQYF. Full variable domain (remainder filled in from reference TRBV5-6 and TRBJ2-7): DAGVTQSPTHLIKTRGQQVTLRCSPKSGHDTVSWYQQALGQGPQFIFQYYEEEERQRGNFPDRFSGHQFPNYSSELNVNALLLGDSALYLCASSFGTRSYEQYFGPGTRLTVT.

V usage is TRBV16 and J usage is TRBJ1-6, with a possible D match to TRBD1 (6 bases). The CDR3 runs 15 residues. The germline V gene encodes CDR1 KGHSY and CDR2 FQNENV. Trimming cost V 1 base and J 9 bases, with 13 bases left between them. Written as DNA, the CDR3 is TGTGCCAGCAGCCAATTCGGGACACCGATTTCACCCCTCCACTTT. It translates to CASSQFGTPISPLHF.

This chain connects TRBV12-3 or TRBV12-4 to TRBJ1-1; D uncertain. Trimming took off 6 bases at V and 1 base at J, with 9 bases between the two ends. This CDR3 comprises 13 residues. CDR3 in amino acids: CASSHDGNTEAFF. The CDR3 DNA reads TGTGCCAGCAGCCACGACGGGAACACTGAAGCTTTCTTT.

The V call is TRBV5-1, the J call TRBJ2-1, with 9 nucleotides matching TRBD1. The germline V gene encodes CDR1 SGHRS and CDR2 YFSETQ. The CDR3 loop spans 14 amino acids. V dropped 3 bases and J dropped 2; count of bases not matched to a gene: 0. As DNA, the CDR3 is TGCGCCAGCAGCTGGGACAGGGCCTACAATGAGCAGTTCTTC. Its translation is CASSWDRAYNEQFF.

J is TRBJ2-1 and V is TRBV2; no firm D call. The CDR3 has 13 residues. The germline gives CDR1 SNHLY, CDR2 FYNNEI. V lost 4 bases, J lost 3 bases, and 7 bases lay in between. DNA for the CDR3: TGTGCCAGCAGTGTGGGCCTCTACAATGAGCAGTTCTTC. It encodes CASSVGLYNEQFF.

This chain connects TRBV30 to TRBJ2-7, with TRBD2 as a possible D gene (5 bases). The V and J ends lost 0 bases and 2 bases respectively, with 17 bases between them. The germline gives CDR1 GTSNPN, CDR2 SVGIG (reference sequence). There are 16 residues in the CDR3. The CDR3, as DNA: TGTGCCTGGAGTGTACTTATCGGTCGGGGAGCCTACGAGCAGTACTTC. Translation: CAWSVLIGRGAYEQYF.

The chain has TRBV3-1 (or the pseudogene TRBV3-2) and TRBJ1-1, with D unclear. CDR3 length: 17 amino acids. From germline, CDR1 is LGHDT and CDR2 YNNKEL (reference sequence). V was trimmed by 0 bases and J by 0 bases, leaving 14 bases between them. In DNA, the CDR3 is TGTGCCAGCAGCCAAGATACGGGGTCGGGGTTGAACACTGAAGCTTTCTTT. Translated: CASSQDTGSGLNTEAFF.

This clone has a single count. The chain recombines TRBV7-9 with TRBJ2-5, with a tentative D call TRBD1 (6 bases). Trimming pared 0 bases from V and 5 bases from J, leaving 10 bases between. This CDR3 region has 14 residues. Germline values: CDR1 SEHNR, CDR2 FQNEAQ (reference sequence). This chain's CDR3 is CASSLARGWETQYF. The DNA of the CDR3 is TGTGCCAGCAGCTTAGCCAGGGGCTGGGAGACCCAGTACTTC.